Following are 14 T cell receptor beta chains from one sample sequenced in a study of T cells in Graves' hyperthyroidism and ophthalmopathy. TCR beta CDR3 sequences were amplified from RNA transcripts. First-round RT-PCR of the TCR CDR3 relied on the HTBI primer set. TCRdb re-analysed the multiplex PCR reads in MiXCR, keeping a single row per CDR3 protein. Of about 350,000 distinct CDR3 sequences in the sample, about 15% were seen once. Material for sequencing was blood. The receptor source for this set is a woman aged 25 to 39 with Graves' hyperthyroidism.

This clonotype was detected a few times. The CDR3 protein is CSVEEGEKGTYEQYF. In nucleotides, the CDR3 is TGCAGCGTTGAAGAGGGGGAGAAGGGTACCTACGAGCAGTACTTC. This sequence joins TRBV29-1 and TRBJ2-7; D is perhaps TRBD1 or TRBD2 (5 bases each). Trimming cost V 0 bases and J 2 bases, with 14 bases left between them. The CDR3 covers 15 residues. CDR1 SQVTM and CDR2 ANQGSEA come from the germline V gene.

This clonotype was seen repeatedly, ten times or more. The V and J genes are TRBV2 and TRBJ2-2; D is unresolved. This CDR3 is built from 13 residues. Germline CDR1 is SNHLY and CDR2 is FYNNEI. V lost 5 bases and J 3 bases, leaving 7 bases between the germline ends. CDR3 loop: CASSLDYTGELFF. CDR3 DNA: TGTGCCAGCAGTTTAGACTACACCGGGGAGCTGTTTTTT.

The chain recombines TRBV29-1 with TRBJ2-1; D uncertain. Germline-derived CDR1 and CDR2 are SQVTM and ANQGSEA. The CDR3 consists of 9 residues. Trimming removed 7 bases from V and 8 bases from J, with 6 bases in between. CDR3 DNA sequence: TGCAGCGCCGGGTATGAGCAGTTCTTC. As protein: CSAGYEQFF.

This clonotype appeared a few times. V usage is TRBV7-9 and J usage is TRBJ1-1, with D maybe TRBD1 (5 bases). Germline loops: CDR1 SEHNR, CDR2 FQNEAQ (reference sequence). V was clipped by 7 bases and J by 0 bases, with 9 bases between them. The CDR3 contains 13 residues. CDR3 DNA sequence: TGTGCCAGCACGAAAGGGGTGAACACTGAAGCTTTCTTT. It codes for CASTKGVNTEAFF.

The J gene is TRBJ1-4, the V gene TRBV27; no definite D call. V was trimmed by 6 bases and J by 8 bases, leaving 22 bases between them. The CDR3 has 16 residues. Germline CDR1 MNHEY, CDR2 SMNVEV (reference sequence). In nucleotides, the CDR3 is TGTGCCAGCAGCCTCGCCCTGGTCTCTTCCCGGGAAAAACTGTTTTTT. As protein: CASSLALVSSREKLFF.

V and J are TRBV20-1 and TRBJ1-5, with 7 bases that match TRBD1. The junction had 15 bases not matched to a gene; V was cut back by 0 bases and J by 7 bases. The CDR3 contains 17 residues. In germline, CDR1 is DFQATT, CDR2 SNEGSKA (reference sequence). The chain's CDR3 is CSARESGRDRTGQPQHF. The DNA of the CDR3 is TGCAGTGCTAGAGAATCGGGTCGGGATAGGACAGGACAGCCCCAGCATTTT.

The chain is built from TRBV6-2 or TRBV6-3 and TRBJ2-1; D is ambiguous. V lost 6 bases, J lost 7 bases, and 19 bases lay in between. This CDR3 comprises 15 residues. Germline CDR1 and CDR2: MNHEY and SVGEGT. The CDR3 region is CASRYRVGVKNEQFF. The CDR3 DNA is TGTGCCAGCAGATACCGGGTGGGCGTCAAGAATGAGCAGTTCTTC.

V and J are TRBV10-3 and TRBJ2-5, with 7 bases lining up with TRBD1. CDR1 is ENHRY and CDR2 is SYGVKD in the germline V gene. CDR3 size: 16 residues. The J segment lost 4 bases and the V segment lost 4 bases, leaving 12 bases of the junction unmatched. CDR3 sequence: CAISADAHRGRETQYF. The CDR3, as DNA: TGTGCCATCAGTGCAGACGCTCACAGGGGAAGAGAGACCCAGTACTTC.

The chain has TRBV30 and TRBJ2-6, with D unclear. Per germline, CDR1 GTSNPN and CDR2 SVGIG (reference sequence). V dropped 0 bases and J dropped 2 bases, with 8 bases sitting between them. The CDR3 runs to 15 residues. CDR3 DNA: TGTGCCTGGAGTGTACGTGCCACTGGGGCCAACGTCCTGACTTTC. Translated, it gives CAWSVRATGANVLTF.

The chain joins TRBV14 to TRBJ1-5, with D possibly being TRBD1 (5 bases). V lost 4 bases, J lost 5 bases, and 6 bases lay in between. Per the germline V gene, CDR1 is SGHDN and CDR2 is FVKESK. The CDR3 runs 12 residues. Here the CDR3 DNA reads TGTGCCAGCAGCCGGGGCCATCAGCCCCAGCATTTT. Residues: CASSRGHQPQHF. The full variable domain, rest sourced from reference TRBV14 and TRBJ1-5, is EAGVTQFPSHSVIEKGQTVTLRCDPISGHDNLYWYRRVMGKEIKFLLHFVKESKQDESGMPNNRFLAERTGGTYSTLKVQPAELEDSGVYFCASSRGHQPQHFGDGTRLSIL.

The chain joins TRBV5-1 to TRBJ1-1; the D gene is possibly TRBD1 (5 bases). Looked up from germline, CDR1 is SGHRS and CDR2 is YFSETQ. The CDR3 runs 15 residues. The V gene lost 1 base and the J gene lost 1 base, with 11 bases spanning the gap. CDR3 sequence: CASSLTGRGNTEAFF. CDR3 DNA: TGCGCCAGCAGCTTGACAGGCAGAGGGAACACTGAAGCTTTCTTT.

The V and J genes are TRBV29-1 and TRBJ1-1; D is undetermined. CDR3 length equals 12 residues. The V and J ends lost 2 bases and 9 bases respectively, with 13 bases between them. CDR1 is SQVTM, CDR2 ANQGSEA, per germline. Here the CDR3 reads CSVEQQDLQAFF. CDR3 DNA: TGCAGCGTTGAACAGCAGGACTTACAAGCTTTCTTT.

This clonotype was seen repeatedly, ten times or more. The rearrangement links TRBV6-1 to TRBJ2-1; D may match TRBD1 or TRBD2 (5 bases each). Trimming pared 11 bases from V and 1 base from J, leaving 15 bases between. Germline CDR1 MNHNS, CDR2 SASEGT. This CDR3 has 14 residues. The CDR3 coding sequence is TGTGCCGTCAAGGGGAGTGGGTCCTACAATGAGCAGTTCTTC. Its translation: CAVKGSGSYNEQFF.

V is TRBV7-2 and J is TRBJ2-5; TRBD1 matches at 9 bases. Trimming cost V 5 bases and J 7 bases; bases outside gene matches: 11. The length of the CDR3 is 15 residues. Per the germline V gene, CDR1 is SGHTA and CDR2 is FQGNSA. CDR3 amino acids: CASSQTTDRGLTQYF. CDR3 nucleotides: TGTGCCAGCAGCCAAACCACGGACAGGGGCTTGACCCAGTACTTC.